This T cell receptor (beta chain) was captured by sequencing in a study of blood T cell repertoires in COVID-19. TCRdb keeps only in-frame clones here, not all; method: immunoSEQ multiplex PCR. The sample consists of some 200,000 clones, about nine tenths of them appearing once. Looked up from germline, CDR1 is LNHDA and CDR2 is SQIVND (reference sequence). The CDR3 length is 15 residues. Trimming removed 5 bases from V and 7 bases from J; junction bases left unmatched: 9. The J gene is TRBJ1-3, the V gene TRBV19; 9 bases align to TRBD1. The sample consisted of PBMCs or T cells enriched from blood (not recorded which). This TCR derives from a woman in her twenties or thirties who had recovered from COVID-19. The CDR3 DNA follows: TGTGCCAGTAGTCTCGGACAGGGGTTCTATAACACCATATATTTT. Amino acids: CASSLGQGFYNTIYF. The complete variable domain, with remaining parts taken from reference TRBV19 and TRBJ1-3, reads DGGITQSPKYLFRKEGQNVTLSCEQNLNHDAMYWYRQDPGQGLRLIYYSQIVNDFQKGDIAEGYSVSREKKESFPLTVTSAQKNPTAFYLCASSLGQGFYNTIYFGEGSWLTVV.